These T cell receptor beta chains were read from a single sample in a study of cytomegalovirus exposure and HLA in healthy donors. Produced via immunoSEQ multiplex PCR; TCRdb's table is partial and in-frame only. Among under 85,000 clones listed, 80% to 95% were seen once. Input material: PBMCs. All receptors derive from a man between 18 and 29 years old in good health and CMV-seropositive. CDR3s include the opening cysteine and the closing phenylalanine or tryptophan. The D gene is left open where the match is weak. The size of a clone is reported for some rows only, either as once, few or many, or as a class for expanded clones.

D gene,J gene,V gene,clone size,CDR3 protein,CDR3 DNA
NA,TRBJ2-6,TRBV7-6,NA,CASSRTTSSGANVLTF,TGTGCCAGCAGCCGAACAACTAGTTCTGGGGCCAACGTCCTGACTTTC
NA,TRBJ2-5,TRBV2,NA,CASSGGAGFEETQYF,TGTGCCAGCAGTGGCGGCGCCGGATTTGAGGAGACCCAGTACTTC
NA,TRBJ2-1,TRBV14,NA,CASSQQTGTSEQFF,TGTGCCAGCAGCCAGCAAACCGGGACAAGCGAGCAGTTCTTC
TRBD1,TRBJ2-3,TRBV15,NA,CATSRRQGADTQYF,TGTGCCACCAGCAGACGACAGGGTGCAGATACGCAGTATTTT
TRBD1,TRBJ1-5,TRBV6-6,NA,CASKWAEGANQPQHF,TGTGCCAGCAAGTGGGCAGAGGGGGCGAATCAGCCCCAGCATTTT
NA,TRBJ2-1,TRBV7-8,NA,CASSLTRNNEQFF,TGTGCCAGCAGCTTAACTAGAAACAATGAGCAGTTCTTC
NA,TRBJ1-4,TRBV5-1,NA,CASSSGSGGGEKLFF,TGCGCCAGCAGCTCAGGCTCGGGGGGCGGCGAAAAACTGTTTTTT
NA,TRBJ1-1,TRBV7-9,NA,CASSLIFGEAFF,TGTGCCAGCAGCTTAATTTTCGGTGAAGCTTTCTTT
NA,TRBJ1-4,TRBV6-1,once,CASSEGAGTNEKLFF,TGTGCCAGCAGTGAAGGGGCAGGGACTAATGAAAAACTGTTTTTT
NA,TRBJ1-1,TRBV7-9,few,CASHGGGSTEAFF,TGTGCCAGCCACGGGGGGGGTTCCACTGAAGCTTTCTTT
NA,TRBJ1-1,TRBV6-1,NA,CASRLREGIGAFF,TGTGCCAGCAGACTACGGGAGGGGATTGGAGCTTTCTTT
TRBD2,TRBJ2-7,TRBV5-1,NA,CASSLGGTSGSLAYEQYF,TGCGCCAGCAGCTTGGGGGGGACTAGCGGGAGTCTGGCCTACGAGCAGTACTTC
TRBD2,TRBJ2-7,TRBV5-1,NA,CASSLGRRVAGTYEQYF,TGCGCCAGCAGCTTGGGACGGCGGGTAGCGGGAACCTACGAGCAGTACTTC
NA,TRBJ1-1,TRBV14,NA,CASSQVPAPGVRTEAFF,TGTGCCAGCAGCCAAGTTCCAGCGCCGGGGGTGAGAACTGAAGCTTTCTTT
NA,TRBJ2-3,TRBV27,NA,CASSLFLGGSTDTQYF,TGTGCCAGCAGTTTATTTCTTGGCGGTAGCACAGATACGCAGTATTTT
TRBD2,TRBJ2-3,TRBV11-2,NA,CASSLDRSLAGVPNAQYF,TGTGCCAGCAGCTTAGATAGGTCGCTAGCGGGAGTGCCTAACGCGCAGTATTTT
NA,TRBJ2-5,TRBV7-9,NA,CASSRQETQYF,TGTGCCAGCAGCCGCCAAGAGACCCAGTACTTC
TRBD2,TRBJ2-7,TRBV10-3,NA,CAISEPGLDGEQYF,TGTGCCATCAGTGAACCGGGACTAGACGGCGAGCAGTACTTC
TRBD1,TRBJ2-7,TRBV29-1,NA,CSVVIGGEYEQYF,TGCAGCGTTGTGATAGGGGGCGAATACGAGCAGTACTTC
NA,TRBJ1-1,TRBV7-9,NA,CASSETGSAEAFF,TGTGCCAGCAGCGAAACGGGGAGCGCTGAAGCTTTCTTT
TRBD1,TRBJ2-1,TRBV7-9,NA,CASSGRDRDHNEQFF,TGTGCCAGCAGCGGCCGGGACAGGGACCACAATGAGCAGTTCTTC
TRBD1,TRBJ2-3,TRBV5-4,NA,CASSLPPTGVADTQYF,TGTGCCAGCAGCTTGCCCCCGACAGGGGTTGCAGATACGCAGTATTTT
NA,TRBJ2-3,TRBV27,NA,CASSLSGFFTDTQYF,TGTGCCAGCAGTCTGTCAGGGTTCTTCACAGATACGCAGTATTTT
NA,TRBJ1-1,TRBV19,NA,CASNAREFSEAFF,TGTGCCAGTAATGCGAGGGAATTTAGTGAAGCTTTCTTT
TRBD2,TRBJ2-1,TRBV28,NA,CASSLALAGPSGNEQFF,TGTGCCAGCAGTTTGGCGCTAGCGGGACCATCGGGGAATGAGCAGTTCTTC
NA,TRBJ1-2,TRBV27,NA,CASSLSGGVLGYTF,TGTGCCAGCAGTTTATCTGGGGGGGTACTTGGCTACACCTTC
NA,TRBJ2-1,TRBV11-2,NA,CASSLSQGLGEQFF,TGTGCCAGCAGCTTAAGTCAGGGTCTTGGTGAGCAGTTCTTC
NA,TRBJ2-4,TRBV7-3,NA,CASSFSLPENIQYF,TGTGCCAGCAGCTTCTCCCTTCCTGAAAACATTCAGTACTTC
TRBD1,TRBJ2-7,TRBV5-6,NA,CASSPGQGRRYEQYF,TGTGCCAGCAGCCCGGGACAGGGGAGGAGATACGAGCAGTACTTC
TRBD2,TRBJ2-1,TRBV27,NA,CASSLRTSGRNSYNEQFF,TGTGCCAGCAGTTTAAGGACTAGCGGGAGGAACTCCTACAATGAGCAGTTCTTC
TRBD2,TRBJ2-2,TRBV11-2,NA,CASSQGLADLTGELFF,TGTGCCAGCAGCCAGGGACTAGCGGATCTTACCGGGGAGCTGTTTTTT
NA,TRBJ2-6,TRBV18,NA,CASSPLFAAPGANVLTF,TGTGCCAGCTCACCACTCTTCGCGGCACCCGGGGCCAACGTCCTGACTTTC
NA,TRBJ2-1,TRBV7-2,NA,CASSFGQYSYNEQFF,TGTGCCAGCAGCTTTGGCCAGTACTCCTACAATGAGCAGTTCTTC
TRBD2,TRBJ2-7,TRBV5-1,NA,CASSLADGGDDEQYF,TGCGCCAGCAGCTTGGCCGATGGGGGGGACGACGAGCAGTACTTC
NA,TRBJ2-7,TRBV20-1,NA,CSADRVPGQYF,TGCAGTGCTGACCGGGTCCCCGGGCAGTACTTC
NA,TRBJ2-7,TRBV28,few,CASARAYYEQYF,TGTGCCAGCGCGAGGGCGTACTACGAGCAGTACTTC
NA,TRBJ1-3,TRBV18,once,CASSPRGQSSGNTIYF,TGTGCCAGCTCACCGCGCGGACAGAGCTCTGGAAACACCATATATTTT
NA,TRBJ1-2,TRBV28,NA,CASSFGGRLLGYTF,TGTGCCAGCAGTTTTGGTGGCAGGCTACTTGGCTACACCTTC
TRBD1,TRBJ1-4,TRBV6-5,NA,CASSYSRTGEKLFF,TGTGCCAGCAGTTACTCAAGGACAGGTGAAAAACTGTTTTTT
NA,TRBJ2-4,TRBV28,few,CASSLGQKNIQYF,TGTGCCAGCAGTTTGGGGCAGAAAAACATTCAGTACTTC
NA,TRBJ1-1,TRBV5-1,NA,CASSVQGASFMNTEAFF,TGCGCCAGCAGCGTTCAAGGGGCGTCCTTCATGAACACTGAAGCTTTCTTT
NA,TRBJ1-5,TRBV28,NA,CASSPSQGKSQPQHF,TGTGCCAGCAGTCCTTCCCAGGGGAAAAGTCAGCCCCAGCATTTT
NA,TRBJ1-2,TRBV28,NA,CASYSGANYGYTF,TGTGCCAGTTACTCAGGGGCTAACTATGGCTACACCTTC
TRBD2,TRBJ2-6,TRBV2,NA,CATLREGSGANVLTF,TGTGCCACCCTAAGGGAGGGGTCTGGGGCCAACGTCCTGACTTTC